Below, one T cell receptor beta chain is given with its context. The sample belongs to a study of T cell responses to AZD1222 COVID-19 vaccine. Libraries were prepared by immunoSEQ multiplex PCR; TCRdb keeps only in-frame clonotypes and omits some of them. The data contain around 140,000 clones, 80% to 90% of them singletons. The sequenced sample was peripheral blood, obtained on day 0 of AZD1222 vaccination. The TCR was taken from an adult in good health.

This CDR3 is CASSPGTGGNEQFF. For the CDR3, the DNA is TGCGCCAGCAGTCCCGGGACAGGGGGCAATGAGCAGTTCTTC. This sequence joins TRBV5-1 and TRBJ2-1, with TRBD1 matching over 11 bases. V lost 5 bases to trimming and J lost 6 bases; unmatched junction nucleotides: 4. Germline CDR1 SGHRS, CDR2 YFSETQ. This CDR3 is built from 14 residues.